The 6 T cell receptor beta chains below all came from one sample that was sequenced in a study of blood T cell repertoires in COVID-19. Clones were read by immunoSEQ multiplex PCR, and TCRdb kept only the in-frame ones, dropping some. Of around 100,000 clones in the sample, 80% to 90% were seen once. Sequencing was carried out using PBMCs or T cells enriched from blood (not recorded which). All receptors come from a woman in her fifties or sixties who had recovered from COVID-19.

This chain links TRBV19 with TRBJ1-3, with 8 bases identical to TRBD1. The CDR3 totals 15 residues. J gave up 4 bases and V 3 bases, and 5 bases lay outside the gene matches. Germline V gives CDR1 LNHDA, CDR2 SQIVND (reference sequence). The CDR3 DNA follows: TGTGCCAGTAGTATCCGACAGGGGACAGGAAACACCATATATTTT. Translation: CASSIRQGTGNTIYF.

The CDR3 coding sequence is TGTGCCAGCTCCCTAAATAGCAATCAGCCCCAGCATTTT. Its translation is CASSLNSNQPQHF. V and J are TRBV18 and TRBJ1-5; no definite D call. V gave up 6 bases and J gave up 0 bases, with 6 bases separating them. The germline CDR1 and CDR2 sequences are KGHSH and LQKENI. The CDR3 extends over 13 amino acids. The complete variable domain, with remaining parts taken from reference TRBV18 and TRBJ1-5, reads NAGVMQNPRHLVRRRGQEARLRCSPMKGHSHVYWYRQLPEEGLKFMVYLQKENIIDESGMPKERFSAEFPKEGPSILRIQQVVRGDSAAYFCASSLNSNQPQHFGDGTRLSIL.

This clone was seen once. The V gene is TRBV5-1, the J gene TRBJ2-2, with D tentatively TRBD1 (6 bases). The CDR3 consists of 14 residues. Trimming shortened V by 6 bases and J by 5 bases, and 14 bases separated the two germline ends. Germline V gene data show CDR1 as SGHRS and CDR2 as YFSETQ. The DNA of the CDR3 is TGCGCCAGCACCAGGGGCGAGACGACCGGGGAGCTGTTTTTT. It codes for CASTRGETTGELFF.

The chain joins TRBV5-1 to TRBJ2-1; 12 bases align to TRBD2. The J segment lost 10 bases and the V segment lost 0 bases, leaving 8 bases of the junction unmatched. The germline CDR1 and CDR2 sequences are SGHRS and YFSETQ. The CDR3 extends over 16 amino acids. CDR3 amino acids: CASSLDPSGRAGEQFF. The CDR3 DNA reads TGCGCCAGCAGCTTGGACCCTAGCGGGAGGGCCGGGGAGCAGTTCTTC.

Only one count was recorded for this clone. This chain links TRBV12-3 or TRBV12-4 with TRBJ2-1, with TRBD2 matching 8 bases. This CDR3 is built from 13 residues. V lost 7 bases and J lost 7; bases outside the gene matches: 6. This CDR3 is CASIDQRGNEQFF. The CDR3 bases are TGTGCCAGCATTGACCAGCGGGGGAATGAGCAGTTCTTC.

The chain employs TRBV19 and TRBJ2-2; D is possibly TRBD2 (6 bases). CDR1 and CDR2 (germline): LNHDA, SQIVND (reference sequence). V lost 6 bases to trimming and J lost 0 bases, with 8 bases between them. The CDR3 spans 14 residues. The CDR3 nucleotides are TGTGCCAGTAGCGGGGGAGCGAACACCGGGGAGCTGTTTTTT. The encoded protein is CASSGGANTGELFF.